This T cell receptor (beta chain) was profiled in a study of blood T cells in healthy people across ages. The draw of peripheral blood yielded roughly 10 milliliters from each donor. Findings and limits, study-wide: In the absence of known donor CMV status, changes in expanded clonotypes were possibly confounded.

This clonotype was picked up a small number of times. Its antigen is undetermined. A J-beta primer mix and a sample-barcoded 5' primer were used in a second PCR of roughly 7 to 12 cycles. Each cDNA molecule received a tag from a template-switch adaptor that had 12 random nucleotides. TCRdb recomputed calls from the 5' RACE reads with MiXCR, one row per CDR3 protein. Here the sample spans about 1.4 million distinct CDR3 sequences, roughly 59% being singletons. Sequences were obtained from blood. This clonotype was sampled from a man aged 18 to 29 in good health.

For the CDR3, the DNA is TGTGCCAGCAGTTCGAAGCCGGGACTAGCGGGATTGGGCGAGCAGTACTTC. It is translated as CASSSKPGLAGLGEQYF. The chain uses TRBV27 and TRBJ2-4; 13 bases agree with TRBD2. Gene TRBJ2-7 matches the end of the DNA better, so the J call may be wrong. Germline-derived CDR1 and CDR2 are MNHEY and SMNVEV (reference sequence). The CDR3 is 17 residues long.